This T cell receptor beta chain was profiled in a study of blood T cells in healthy people across ages. This CDR3 is 15 amino acids long. CDR1 and CDR2 from the germline V gene are SGHRS and YFSETQ. J was trimmed by 13 bases and V by 4 bases; bases with no gene match: 14. Worth noting for this clonotype: Its antigen is not known.

Study conclusions and caveats: Diversity estimates from one million T cells were considered underestimates. For the donors, CMV status was unknown and possibly confounded expanded clonotype changes. Significant beta diversity loss was already apparent by age around 36, declining roughly linearly. Whereas aged donors had fewer naive CD4+ cells, long-lived donors had more of them and higher diversity.

The use of a sample-barcoded 5' primer and a J-beta primer mix characterized a second PCR of 7 to 11 cycles. TCRdb re-called the 5' RACE reads with MiXCR, one entry per CDR3 protein. The data contain about 1.4 million distinct CDR3 sequences, 55% to 75% of them singletons. The gene calls are TRBV5-1 and TRBJ2-1, with TRBD1 identical over 10 bases. This TCR was sampled from a man younger than 35 in good health. What was sequenced was blood. This CDR3 reads CASSRTTGGRETQFF. The DNA of the CDR3 is TGCGCCAGCAGCAGGACGACAGGGGGCAGGGAGACCCAGTTCTTC.